These T cell receptor beta chains were read from a single sample in a study of radiation and T cells in renal cell carcinoma. Here immunoSEQ multiplex PCR was the method, and the copy in TCRdb shows in-frame clones only, minus some. The profile shows 120,000 or so clones, about 88% of them singletons. This specimen was blood, taken from a patient whose treatment included radiotherapy and nephrectomy. The receptors come from a woman between 70 and 85 years old with renal cell carcinoma. The CDR3 runs from the conserved cysteine through the conserved F or W. The D gene is left open where the match is weak. For some rows the clone size is stated as once, few or many, or as a class when expanded; others skip it.

J gene: TRBJ1-4
D gene: TRBD1
clone size: -
V gene: TRBV4-3
CDR3 DNA: TGCGCCAGCAGCATAGACGGGACAGGGGGCATAAAACTGTTTTTT
CDR3 protein: CASSIDGTGGIKLFF

J gene: TRBJ2-1
D gene: -
clone size: once
V gene: TRBV28
CDR3 DNA: TGTGCCAGCAGGAAACAGCCATACAATGAGCAGTTCTTC
CDR3 protein: CASRKQPYNEQFF

J gene: TRBJ2-7
D gene: -
clone size: once
V gene: TRBV4-2
CDR3 DNA: TGTGCCAGCAGCCAAGTAGGGGGGGCCCCCTACGAGCAGTACTTC
CDR3 protein: CASSQVGGAPYEQYF

J gene: TRBJ2-3
D gene: TRBD1
clone size: -
V gene: TRBV7-2
CDR3 DNA: TGTGCCAGCAGCTTTGACAGGGGCACAGATACGCAGTATTTT
CDR3 protein: CASSFDRGTDTQYF

J gene: TRBJ1-5
D gene: -
clone size: -
V gene: TRBV19
CDR3 DNA: TGTGCCAGTAGTATACAGGGATACAATCAGCCCCAGCATTTT
CDR3 protein: CASSIQGYNQPQHF

J gene: TRBJ1-1
D gene: -
clone size: -
V gene: TRBV10-3
CDR3 DNA: TGTGCCATCAGACCCGACGGGACCGCTGAAGCTTTCTTT
CDR3 protein: CAIRPDGTAEAFF

J gene: TRBJ2-7
D gene: TRBD1
clone size: -
V gene: TRBV5-6
CDR3 DNA: TGTGCCAGCAGCTTGGGACACAGGGGCGAGCAGTACTTC
CDR3 protein: CASSLGHRGEQYF

J gene: TRBJ2-5
D gene: -
clone size: -
V gene: TRBV9
CDR3 DNA: TGTGCCAGCAGCGCCGCCCTGTACCAAGAGACCCAGTACTTC
CDR3 protein: CASSAALYQETQYF

J gene: TRBJ1-3
D gene: TRBD1
clone size: -
V gene: TRBV6-5
CDR3 DNA: TGTGCCAGCAGAACAGGGGGCGGTGGAAACACCATATATTTT
CDR3 protein: CASRTGGGGNTIYF

J gene: TRBJ2-5
D gene: -
clone size: -
V gene: TRBV11-3
CDR3 DNA: TGTGCCAGCAGCCTAGGGAGTGGTGTCCAAGAGACCCAGTACTTC
CDR3 protein: CASSLGSGVQETQYF

J gene: TRBJ1-3
D gene: -
clone size: -
V gene: TRBV19
CDR3 DNA: TGTGCCAGTTGCCGGGCAGGGCTTGGAAACACCATATATTTT
CDR3 protein: CASCRAGLGNTIYF

J gene: TRBJ2-7
D gene: TRBD2
clone size: -
V gene: TRBV13
CDR3 DNA: TGTGCCAGCAGCCACAGCGGGGGGCCCTACGAGCAGTACTTC
CDR3 protein: CASSHSGGPYEQYF

J gene: TRBJ2-5
D gene: TRBD1
clone size: -
V gene: TRBV29-1
CDR3 DNA: TGCAGCGGGACAGGGGGCGAGACCCAGTACTTC
CDR3 protein: CSGTGGETQYF

J gene: TRBJ1-1
D gene: TRBD1
clone size: -
V gene: TRBV7-8
CDR3 DNA: TGTGCCAGCAGCGCGCGGACAGGCCCGGCTTTCTTT
CDR3 protein: CASSARTGPAFF